Detailed here is one TCR beta chain. Its antigen is not identified. The sample is drawn from a study of neoadjuvant nivolumab and ipilimumab in lung cancer. Study summary: Patients got nivolumab 3 mg/kg on days 1, 15 and 29; combination added ipilimumab 1 mg/kg day 1. Findings of the study overall: Only two of four nivolumab-treated tumors gained richness and clonality by surgery. TCR richness and clonality were higher in tumors than adjacent uninvolved lung. A small number of samples were TCR sequenced.

Measured with immunoSEQ multiplex PCR; TCRdb has only the in-frame clones, and not every one. The sample has about 1,500 clones, just over 85% seen once. Looked up from germline, CDR1 is LNHDA and CDR2 is SQIVND (reference sequence). V dropped 5 bases and J dropped 2 bases, with 13 bases sitting between them. The length of the CDR3 is 15 residues. This sequence originates from an adult with non-small cell lung cancer. This material consisted of adjacent normal lung tissue, taken after neoadjuvant nivolumab, alone or with ipilimumab, at or shortly before surgery. The chain carries TRBV19 and TRBJ1-5; tentatively, D is TRBD1 (5 bases). For the CDR3, the DNA is TGTGCCAGTAGTGTCACCCAGGGAGGCAATCAGCCCCAGCATTTT. The encoded protein is CASSVTQGGNQPQHF.